The TCR beta chain under discussion was sequenced for a study of PD-L1 blockade in urothelial cancer. Overall study context: Patients initiated atezolizumab at some point between 2014 and 2015 at 1,200 mg intravenously every 3 weeks. Treatment start was followed by blood analysis at 3 weeks (second dose) and again at 6 weeks.

Time point defined: peripheral blood 6 weeks after treatment start. Each PCR contained spiked-in synthetic TCR analog templates. Here immunoSEQ multiplex PCR was the method, and the copy in TCRdb shows in-frame clones only, minus some. The sample contains about 22,000 clones, approximately 89% of which appear only once. Germline values: CDR1 SGHDT, CDR2 YYEEEE. This CDR3 is built from 16 residues. V was cut by 0 bases and J by 4 bases, with 17 bases left in between. The clonotype was recovered from a woman aged 55-75 years with urothelial cancer. Material: PBMCs, obtained around atezolizumab (anti-PD-L1) treatment. The chain carries TRBV5-6 and TRBJ2-7; D is unresolved. Written as DNA, the CDR3 is TGTGCCAGCAGCTTGGCTCCCGAGGAGACTTATTACGAGCAGTACTTC. Translating it yields CASSLAPEETYYEQYF.